The rows below give T cell receptor beta chains drawn from one sample of a study of metastatic and nonmetastatic thyroid tumors. TCRdb re-processed the PCR reads through MiXCR. The table has under 95,000 clones, around 7.8% seen once. The specimen was blood. These receptor sequences come from a female donor with papillary thyroid cancer or a benign thyroid nodule (not recorded which). Some clones in this sample may be carry-over from other donors' samples. CDR3s include the opening cysteine and the closing phenylalanine or tryptophan. Each record gives: V gene, D gene, J gene, clone size, CDR3 DNA, CDR3 protein. A D gene is named only where the DNA matches it firmly. Not every row has a clone size; where given, it reads once, few, many or a size class.

V: TRBV2; D: TRBD1; J: TRBJ1-1; size: many; DNA: TGTGCCAGCAGTGATCAGGGGGCAACTGAAGCTTTCTTT; CDR3: CASSDQGATEAFF
V: TRBV7-9; D: .; J: TRBJ1-1; size: many; DNA: TGTGCCAGCAGCCCCAACAGGGCTGAAGCTTTCTTT; CDR3: CASSPNRAEAFF
V: TRBV7-8; D: .; J: TRBJ1-2; size: many; DNA: TGTGCCAGCAGCCGGGACACAGACTATGGCTACACCTTC; CDR3: CASSRDTDYGYTF
V: TRBV29-1; D: .; J: TRBJ2-1; size: few; DNA: TGCAGCGTTGAACACCTTATCGGGTACTACAATGAGCAGTTCTTC; CDR3: CSVEHLIGYYNEQFF
V: TRBV3-1; D: TRBD1; J: TRBJ1-5; size: many; DNA: TGTGCCAGCAGCCCCGGGACAGGGGGGCGTCAGCCCCAGCATTTT; CDR3: CASSPGTGGRQPQHF
V: TRBV19; D: TRBD1; J: TRBJ2-4; size: many; DNA: TGTGCCAGTAGTATGGACAGGGGCAAAAACATTCAGTACTTC; CDR3: CASSMDRGKNIQYF
V: TRBV5-8; D: TRBD1; J: TRBJ2-7; size: many; DNA: TGTGCCAGCAGCGATCCGGGACAGAATGACTACGAGCAGTACTTC; CDR3: CASSDPGQNDYEQYF
V: TRBV24-1; D: TRBD1; J: TRBJ2-3; size: many; DNA: TGTGCCACCAGTGAAACAGGGGGCACAGATACGCAGTATTTT; CDR3: CATSETGGTDTQYF
V: TRBV9; D: TRBD2; J: TRBJ2-3; size: .; DNA: TGTGCCAGCAGCGTAGGAGCGGGACGGACCACAGATACGCAGTATTTT; CDR3: CASSVGAGRTTDTQYF
V: TRBV7-3; D: .; J: TRBJ2-7; size: many; DNA: TGTGCCGGATCATACGAGCAGTACTTC; CDR3: CAGSYEQYF
V: TRBV9; D: TRBD1; J: TRBJ2-7; size: many; DNA: TGTGCCAGCAGCGCCGGCCGGGACAGGAACTACGAGCAGTACTTC; CDR3: CASSAGRDRNYEQYF
V: TRBV30; D: .; J: TRBJ2-1; size: few; DNA: TGTGCCTGGAGCGAGTGGAGCCGCAATGAGCAGTTCTTC; CDR3: CAWSEWSRNEQFF
V: TRBV20-1; D: .; J: TRBJ1-6; size: many; DNA: TGCAGTGCTAGGGACGGGAAGGGTTCACCCCTCCACTTT; CDR3: CSARDGKGSPLHF
V: TRBV11-3; D: TRBD2; J: TRBJ2-1; size: many; DNA: TGTGCCAGCAGCCCGGGAGGTCGTAATGAGCAGTTCTTC; CDR3: CASSPGGRNEQFF
V: TRBV12-5; D: .; J: TRBJ2-7; size: many; DNA: TGTGCTAGTGGTTTGCCACCGTACAGGAATGGGTGGTCCGAGCAGTACTTC; CDR3: CASGLPPYRNGWSEQYF
V: TRBV5-1; D: .; J: TRBJ2-7; size: many; DNA: TGCGCCAGCAGCCTCGGACAGCTCCCACCCTCCTACGAGCAGTACTTC; CDR3: CASSLGQLPPSYEQYF
V: TRBV9; D: .; J: TRBJ2-5; size: .; DNA: TGTGCCAGCAGCGTAGGTGGTCAGAACCAAGAGACCCAGTACTTC; CDR3: CASSVGGQNQETQYF
V: TRBV2; D: TRBD1; J: TRBJ2-1; size: .; DNA: TGTGCCAGCAGTGATCGCCAGGGGGTCTTGGATGAGCAGTTCTTC; CDR3: CASSDRQGVLDEQFF
V: TRBV5-6; D: TRBD1; J: TRBJ1-2; size: few; DNA: TGTGCCAGCAGCTTGCCAGACAGGGGTTATGGCTACACCTTC; CDR3: CASSLPDRGYGYTF
V: TRBV19; D: TRBD1; J: TRBJ2-4; size: many; DNA: TGTGCCAGTAGCTCCGGGACAGGGAGTATCATTCAGTACTTC; CDR3: CASSSGTGSIIQYF
V: TRBV7-6; D: .; J: TRBJ1-1; size: many; DNA: TGTGCCAGCAGCTTATCCCCGTTGGGGGGGACTGAAGCTTTCTTT; CDR3: CASSLSPLGGTEAFF
V: TRBV6-5; D: .; J: TRBJ1-6; size: many; DNA: TGTGCCAGCAGTTTCGGACAGCATAATTCACCCCTCCACTTT; CDR3: CASSFGQHNSPLHF
V: TRBV6-4; D: .; J: TRBJ1-5; size: .; DNA: TGTGCCAGCAGTGAAGCGGGGCGGAGGGATCAGCCCCAGCATTTT; CDR3: CASSEAGRRDQPQHF
V: TRBV15; D: TRBD1; J: TRBJ2-3; size: many; DNA: TGTGCCACCAGCAGAGATACAGGGGGTGCAGATACGCAGTATTTT; CDR3: CATSRDTGGADTQYF
V: TRBV5-8; D: .; J: TRBJ2-1; size: many; DNA: TGTGCCAGCAGCTTGGCTGGGTACTCGGGCAATGAGCAGTTCTTC; CDR3: CASSLAGYSGNEQFF
V: TRBV19; D: TRBD1; J: TRBJ1-2; size: few; DNA: TGTGCCAGTAGCCCCCAAGGACAGGGCGACTATGGCTACACCTTC; CDR3: CASSPQGQGDYGYTF
V: TRBV5-1; D: TRBD1; J: TRBJ2-5; size: many; DNA: TGCGCCAGCAGCTCCCCGGGACAGGAGGAGACCCAGTACTTC; CDR3: CASSSPGQEETQYF